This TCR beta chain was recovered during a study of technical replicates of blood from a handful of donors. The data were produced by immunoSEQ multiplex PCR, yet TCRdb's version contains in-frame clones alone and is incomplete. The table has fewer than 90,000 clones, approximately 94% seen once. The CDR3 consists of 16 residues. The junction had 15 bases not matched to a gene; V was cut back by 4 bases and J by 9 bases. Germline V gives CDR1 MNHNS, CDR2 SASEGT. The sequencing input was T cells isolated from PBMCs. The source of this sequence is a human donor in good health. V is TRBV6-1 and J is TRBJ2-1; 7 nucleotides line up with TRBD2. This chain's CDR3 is CASSARTGGDRGEQFF. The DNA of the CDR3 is TGTGCCAGCAGTGCCCGGACTGGGGGGGATAGGGGTGAGCAGTTCTTC.